Reported below is one T cell receptor beta chain. The antigen remains undetermined. This sample is drawn from a study of cytomegalovirus exposure and HLA in healthy donors. The PCR employed 60 Vbeta primers together with 13 Jbeta primers. Per the authors' pipeline: Among the unique TCR beta chains that a later analysis counted, about 85 million in all, about 11 million were shared. Produced via immunoSEQ multiplex PCR; TCRdb's table is partial and in-frame only. V and J calls and clone size follow that table, whereas D and trimming were derived from the DNA. The sample yields roughly 190,000 clones, about 69% seen once. The CDR3 has 16 amino acids. V shed 4 bases and J 4 bases; nucleotides not matched to a gene: 9. Germline V gene sequence: CDR1 MNHEY, CDR2 SVGAGI. Findings and limits, study-wide: A later analysis showed TCR association rates differing by HLA locus, peaking at DRB1 and lowest at HLA-C.

The TCR was taken from a young man in good health and CMV-seropositive. Sequenced material: PBMCs. The chain carries TRBV6-5 and TRBJ2-3; 9 positions agree with TRBD1. CDR3 nucleotide sequence: TGTGCCAGCAGTTCGGGACAGGGAGGTCCGCCAGATACGCAGTATTTT. Its protein product is CASSSGQGGPPDTQYF.